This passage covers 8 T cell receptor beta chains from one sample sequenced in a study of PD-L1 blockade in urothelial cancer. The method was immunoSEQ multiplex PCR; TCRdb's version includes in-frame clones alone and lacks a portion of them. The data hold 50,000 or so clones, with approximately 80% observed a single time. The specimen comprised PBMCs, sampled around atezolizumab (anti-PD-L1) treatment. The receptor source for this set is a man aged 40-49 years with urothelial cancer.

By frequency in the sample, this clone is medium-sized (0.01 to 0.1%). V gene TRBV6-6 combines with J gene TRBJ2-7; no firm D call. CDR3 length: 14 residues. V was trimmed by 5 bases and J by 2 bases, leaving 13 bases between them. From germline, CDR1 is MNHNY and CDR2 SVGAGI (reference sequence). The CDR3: CASSLGGGPYEQYF. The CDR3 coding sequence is TGTGCCAGCAGTCTCGGTGGCGGTCCCTACGAGCAGTACTTC.

CDR3 sequence: CASRGEVGTEAFF. DNA for the CDR3: TGTGCCAGCAGGGGGGAGGTAGGCACTGAAGCTTTCTTT. V is TRBV2 and J is TRBJ1-1; D might be TRBD1 (5 bases). The germline V and J ends were trimmed by 6 bases and 4 bases, with 12 bases remaining between them. This CDR3 is 13 amino acids long. Germline V gene lookup returns CDR1 SNHLY and CDR2 FYNNEI.

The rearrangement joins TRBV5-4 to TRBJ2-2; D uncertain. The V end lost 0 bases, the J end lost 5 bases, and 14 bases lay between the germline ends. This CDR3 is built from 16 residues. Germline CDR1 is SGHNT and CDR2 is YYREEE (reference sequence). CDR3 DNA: TGTGCCAGCAGCTTGGTGCGAGAGCGAGGAACCGGGGAGCTGTTTTTT. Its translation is CASSLVRERGTGELFF. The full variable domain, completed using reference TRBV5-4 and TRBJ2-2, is ETGVTQSPTHLIKTRGQQVTLRCSSQSGHNTVSWYQQALGQGPQFIFQYYREEENGRGNFPPRFSGLQFPNYSSELNVNALELDDSALYLCASSLVRERGTGELFFGEGSRLTVL.

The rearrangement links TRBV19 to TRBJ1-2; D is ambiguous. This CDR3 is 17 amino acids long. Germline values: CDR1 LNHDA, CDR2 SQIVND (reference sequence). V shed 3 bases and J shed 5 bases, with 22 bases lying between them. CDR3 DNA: TGTGCCAGTAGTATCCCCCATCATGCGCAGCGGAGTTATGGCTACACCTTC. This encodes CASSIPHHAQRSYGYTF.

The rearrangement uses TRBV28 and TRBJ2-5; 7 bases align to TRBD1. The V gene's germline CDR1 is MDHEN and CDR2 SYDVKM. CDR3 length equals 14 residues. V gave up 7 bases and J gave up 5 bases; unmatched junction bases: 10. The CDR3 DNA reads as TGTGCCAGCATTGGCTTCACAGGGGTCGAGACCCAGTACTTC. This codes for CASIGFTGVETQYF.

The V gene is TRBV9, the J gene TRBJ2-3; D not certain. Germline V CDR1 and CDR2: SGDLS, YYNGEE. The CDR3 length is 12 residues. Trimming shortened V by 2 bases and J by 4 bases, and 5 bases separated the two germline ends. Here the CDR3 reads CASSVGPDTQYF. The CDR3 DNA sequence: TGTGCCAGCAGCGTTGGGCCAGATACGCAGTATTTT.

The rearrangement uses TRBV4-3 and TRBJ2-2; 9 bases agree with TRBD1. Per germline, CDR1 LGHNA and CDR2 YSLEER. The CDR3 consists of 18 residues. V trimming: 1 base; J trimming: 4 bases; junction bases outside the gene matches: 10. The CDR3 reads CASSQALQGAIGTGELFF. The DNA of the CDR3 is TGCGCCAGCAGCCAAGCATTACAGGGGGCGATCGGCACCGGGGAGCTGTTTTTT.

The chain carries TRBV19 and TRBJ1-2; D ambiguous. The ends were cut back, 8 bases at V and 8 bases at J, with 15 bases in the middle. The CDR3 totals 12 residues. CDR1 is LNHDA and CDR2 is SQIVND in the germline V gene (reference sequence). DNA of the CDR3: TGTGCCAGTCACCGAGGGTCGGGCGGCTACACCTTC. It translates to CASHRGSGGYTF.